What follows are 16 T cell receptor beta chains derived from one specimen sequenced in a study of shared clonotypes between healthy human individuals. Some clones are missing from TCRdb's copy, which holds only in-frame ones; the method was immunoSEQ multiplex PCR. The sample lists about 610,000 clones; about 95% were seen once. Positively selected for CCR7, the CD45RO-negative cells used as naive CD8 cells excluded terminally differentiated effector memory CD45RA+ cells. Sequencing was done on a sample of naive CD8+ T cells sorted from blood. The receptors stem from a woman younger than 45 in good health.

The chain recombines TRBV6-5 with TRBJ1-2, with D possibly TRBD1 on 5 matching bases. CDR3 length: 15 residues. Trimming removed 2 bases at V and 4 bases at J, with 14 bases between. The V gene's germline CDR1 is MNHEY and CDR2 SVGAGI. The CDR3 bases are TGTGCCAGCAGTTACGTTGACAGCAAATTCTATGGCTACACCTTC. Its protein is CASSYVDSKFYGYTF.

In its sample, this clone was seen once. The chain is built from TRBV28 and TRBJ2-3; 11 bases fit TRBD2. Germline V gives CDR1 MDHEN, CDR2 SYDVKM. The length of the CDR3 is 19 residues. V lost 6 bases, J lost 0 bases, and 14 bases stayed unmatched. The CDR3 spells CASRTLGTSGPPSTDTQYF. In DNA, the CDR3 is TGTGCCAGCAGGACCCTCGGGACTAGCGGCCCACCCAGCACAGATACGCAGTATTTT.

This sequence joins TRBV6-5 and TRBJ2-3; 8 nucleotides agree with TRBD2. CDR3 length equals 14 residues. V lost 5 bases, J lost 6 bases, and 7 bases stayed unmatched. Germline loops: CDR1 MNHEY, CDR2 SVGAGI. The CDR3 region has the DNA TGTGCCAGCAGTCTTAGCGGGATTGGGGATACGCAGTATTTT. This encodes CASSLSGIGDTQYF.

The rearrangement links TRBV5-4 to TRBJ1-1; TRBD1 is a possible D gene (5 bases). Trimming left V 1 base short and J 4 bases short, with 8 bases between. The germline CDR1 and CDR2 sequences are SGHNT and YYREEE (reference sequence). There are 13 residues in the CDR3. The CDR3: CASSLQGGTEAFF. The CDR3 nucleotides are TGTGCCAGCAGCTTGCAGGGCGGCACTGAAGCTTTCTTT.

This chain uses TRBV2 with TRBJ2-3; no clear D gene. V lost 1 base to trimming and J lost 2 bases, with 4 bases between them. This CDR3 contains 13 residues. Germline V gives CDR1 SNHLY, CDR2 FYNNEI. In DNA form, the CDR3 reads TGTGCCAGCAGTGAAGACCCCACAGATACGCAGTATTTT. This gives the protein CASSEDPTDTQYF.

The chain is built from TRBV6-5 and TRBJ2-3, with 7 bases that match TRBD1. V was pared by 6 bases and J by 0 bases, with 3 bases of the junction left unmatched. Germline lookup yields CDR1 MNHEY and CDR2 SVGAGI. CDR3 length: 14 amino acids. The DNA for the CDR3 is TGTGCCAGCAGCCTGGGACAGAGCACAGATACGCAGTATTTT. Its translation: CASSLGQSTDTQYF.

This clone came up once. J is TRBJ2-7 and V is TRBV27; perhaps TRBD1 as D (6 bases). The germline V gene has CDR1 MNHEY and CDR2 SMNVEV (reference sequence). V gave up 2 bases and J gave up 3 bases, with 17 bases separating them. This CDR3 is built from 16 residues. CDR3 in amino acids: CASSLGRDNPYYEQYF. In nucleotides, the CDR3 is TGTGCCAGCAGTTTAGGAAGGGACAACCCTTACTACGAGCAGTACTTC.

The chain couples TRBV29-1 to TRBJ1-2, with 8 positions matching TRBD1. Germline V lookup: CDR1 SQVTM, CDR2 ANQGSEA. This CDR3 has 16 amino acids. The V and J ends lost 6 bases and 4 bases, in that order; junction bases with no gene match: 16. For the CDR3, the DNA is TGCAGCGTGTTCGGACAGGGAGGAAAAAGAGGCTATGGCTACACCTTC. Translated: CSVFGQGGKRGYGYTF.

The chain links TRBV2 to TRBJ2-1; 8 bases agree with TRBD2. CDR3 length: 15 residues. The J segment lost 6 bases and the V segment lost 4 bases, leaving 8 bases of the junction unmatched. Germline values: CDR1 SNHLY, CDR2 FYNNEI. Here the CDR3 reads CASSGWREAVNEQFF. CDR3 nucleotide sequence: TGTGCCAGCAGTGGATGGCGGGAGGCCGTCAATGAGCAGTTCTTC.

V usage is TRBV7-9 and J usage is TRBJ2-5; weak D call: TRBD1 (5 bases). Germline lookup yields CDR1 SEHNR and CDR2 FQNEAQ (reference sequence). CDR3 size: 15 residues. Trimming stripped 4 bases from V and 0 bases from J, with 12 bases between. CDR3 sequence reads: CASSSRPRDQETQYF. CDR3 coding DNA: TGTGCCAGCAGCTCCCGCCCCAGGGACCAAGAGACCCAGTACTTC.

CDR3 sequence (DNA): TGTGCCAGCAGTTTATCCAGAGGGGAAGAGACCCAGTACTTC. Translation: CASSLSRGEETQYF. This sequence joins TRBV28 and TRBJ2-5, with D perhaps TRBD1 or TRBD2 (5 bases each). Between the trimmed V and J ends, which lost 1 base and 3 bases, there was a span of 9 bases. CDR3 size: 14 residues. The V gene's germline CDR1 is MDHEN and CDR2 SYDVKM.

This clone was recorded only once. DNA of the CDR3: TGTGCCAGCAGTCTCAGGGTTCCCCCCTATGGCTACACCTTC. It is translated as CASSLRVPPYGYTF. This chain joins TRBV9 and TRBJ1-2, with D tentatively TRBD1 (5 bases). Germline lookup yields CDR1 SGDLS and CDR2 YYNGEE. The CDR3 extends over 14 amino acids. Trimming cost V 5 bases and J 4 bases, with 15 bases left between them.

CDR3 coding DNA: TGTGCCAGCAGTCTCCGAGGGGGGACCTCCTACGAGCAGTACTTC. This gives the protein CASSLRGGTSYEQYF. This chain connects TRBV27 to TRBJ2-7; D tentatively fits TRBD1 or TRBD2 (6 bases each). Looked up from germline, CDR1 is MNHEY and CDR2 is SMNVEV (reference sequence). V was cut by 5 bases and J by 0 bases, with 14 bases left in between. This CDR3 is 15 amino acids long.

This clone was recorded once. V is TRBV9 and J is TRBJ2-7, with TRBD2 matching over 8 bases. The CDR3 loop spans 15 amino acids. CDR1 is SGDLS and CDR2 is YYNGEE in the germline V gene. Losses at the gene ends were 4 bases for V and 3 bases for J; bases not matched to a gene: 9. CDR3 amino acids: CASSPSPGGGYEQYF. CDR3 sequence (DNA): TGTGCCAGCAGCCCCAGTCCGGGGGGGGGCTACGAGCAGTACTTC.

This chain uses TRBV4-1 with TRBJ1-5; D uncertain. Between the trimmed V and J ends, which lost 2 bases and 2 bases, there was a span of 16 bases. Germline-derived CDR1 and CDR2 are MGHRA and YSYEKL. The CDR3 has 17 amino acids. As DNA, the CDR3 is TGCGCCAGCAGCCAAATGGGTGAGGGAGGTGGCAATCAGCCCCAGCATTTT. This codes for CASSQMGEGGGNQPQHF.

The chain carries TRBV6-6 and TRBJ2-5, with 7 positions matching TRBD1. The J call could be wrong; TRBJ2-7 is a better fit for the DNA end. This CDR3 spans 16 amino acids. The germline CDR1 and CDR2 sequences are MNHNY and SVGAGI (reference sequence). CDR3 nucleotides: TGTGCCAGCAGTTATTCCACTCCCGACGACAGGGACGAGCAGTACTTC. Its translation: CASSYSTPDDRDEQYF.